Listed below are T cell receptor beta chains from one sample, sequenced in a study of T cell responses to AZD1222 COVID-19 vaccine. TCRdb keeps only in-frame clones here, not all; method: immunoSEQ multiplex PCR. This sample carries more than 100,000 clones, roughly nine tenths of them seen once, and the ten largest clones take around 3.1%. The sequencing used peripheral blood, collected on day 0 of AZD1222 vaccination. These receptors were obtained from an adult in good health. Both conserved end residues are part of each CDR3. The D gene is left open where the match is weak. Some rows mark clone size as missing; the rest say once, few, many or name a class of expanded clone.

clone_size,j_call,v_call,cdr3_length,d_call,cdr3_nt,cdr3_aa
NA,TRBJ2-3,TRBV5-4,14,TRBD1,TGTGCCAGCAGCTCCTGGACAGGTACAGATACGCAGTATTTT,CASSSWTGTDTQYF
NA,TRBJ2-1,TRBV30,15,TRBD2,TGTGCCTGGAGTGCCCAAACGGGGGGGTACAATGAGCAGTTCTTC,CAWSAQTGGYNEQFF
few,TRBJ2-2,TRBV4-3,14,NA,TGCGCCAGCAGCCCAGGCCAGGGGTCCAGGGAGCTGTTTTTT,CASSPGQGSRELFF
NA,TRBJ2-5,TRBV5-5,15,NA,TGTGCCAGCAGCTCCTCGGGACCTCTTCAGGAGACCCAGTACTTC,CASSSSGPLQETQYF
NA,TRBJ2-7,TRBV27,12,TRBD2,TGTGCCAGCAGTCATCCGGGACTAGCAGCGTACTTC,CASSHPGLAAYF
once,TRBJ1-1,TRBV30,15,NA,TGTGCCTGGAGCACCGGCGGGGGGCGAAGGACTGAAGCTTTCTTT,CAWSTGGGRRTEAFF
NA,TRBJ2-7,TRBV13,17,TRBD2,TGTGCCAGCAGCTTAGGCCGACTAGCGGGAGGGCGGTACGAGCAGTACTTC,CASSLGRLAGGRYEQYF
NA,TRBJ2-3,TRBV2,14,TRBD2,TGTGCCAGCAGGCCAGCACTAGCGCGAGATACGCAGTATTTT,CASRPALARDTQYF
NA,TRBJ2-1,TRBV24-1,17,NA,TGTGCCACCAGTGGTAGGGCAGGTTCCCTCTCCTACAATGAGCAGTTCTTC,CATSGRAGSLSYNEQFF
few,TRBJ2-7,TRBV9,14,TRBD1,TGTGCCAGCAGCCCACGGGACAGGGGATACGAGCAGTACTTC,CASSPRDRGYEQYF
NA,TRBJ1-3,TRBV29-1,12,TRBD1,TGCAGCGCGGACAGGGGGCGAGACACCATATATTTT,CSADRGRDTIYF
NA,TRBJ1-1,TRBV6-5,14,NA,TGTGCCAGCATCAGCTGGGGGGGGAACACTGAAGCTTTCTTT,CASISWGGNTEAFF
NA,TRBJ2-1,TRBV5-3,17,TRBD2,TGTGCCAGAAGCTCACCGACACTAGCGGTTTGTTACAATGAGCAGTTCTTC,CARSSPTLAVCYNEQFF
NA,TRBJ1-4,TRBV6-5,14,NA,TGTGCCAGCAGTTACTCGGGCCCGGAGGAAAAACTGTTTTTT,CASSYSGPEEKLFF
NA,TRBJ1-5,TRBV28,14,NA,TGTGCCAGCAGTTTAAGCGACAGGTCTCAGCCCCAGCATTTT,CASSLSDRSQPQHF
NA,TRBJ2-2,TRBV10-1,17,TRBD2,TGCGCCAGCAGGCGACCCACTAGCGGGGGGCACACCGGGGAGCTGTTTTTT,CASRRPTSGGHTGELFF
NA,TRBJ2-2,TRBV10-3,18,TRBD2,TGTGCCATCAGTGAGTCTAGACTAGCGGACACGAACACCGGGGAGCTGTTTTTT,CAISESRLADTNTGELFF
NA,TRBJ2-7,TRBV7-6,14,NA,TGTGCCAGCAGCTTAGGGGTATCCAGTTACGAGCAGTACTTC,CASSLGVSSYEQYF
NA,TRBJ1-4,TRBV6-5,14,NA,TGTGCCAGCACCCCCTCCGGGGGCTTGGAAAAACTGTTTTTT,CASTPSGGLEKLFF
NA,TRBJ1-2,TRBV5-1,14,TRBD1,TGCGCCAGCAGCTGGGACAGGGCCCTCTATGGCTACACCTTC,CASSWDRALYGYTF
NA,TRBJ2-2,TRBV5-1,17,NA,TGCGCCAGCAGCTTGGCTAGGTGGTCCGAGGGTGGCGGGGAGCTGTTTTTT,CASSLARWSEGGGELFF
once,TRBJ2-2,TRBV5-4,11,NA,TGTGCCAGCAGCCGGACCGGGGAGCTGTTTTTT,CASSRTGELFF
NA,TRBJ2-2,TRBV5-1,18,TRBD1,TGCGCCAGCAGCTTCGCATTTTACAGGGGGCAGAACACCGGGGAGCTGTTTTTT,CASSFAFYRGQNTGELFF
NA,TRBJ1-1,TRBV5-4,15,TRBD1,TGTGCCAGCAGCATCCGGACAGGAATGAACACTGAAGCTTTCTTT,CASSIRTGMNTEAFF
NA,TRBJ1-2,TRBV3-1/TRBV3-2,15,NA,TGTGCCAGCAGCCCCCTGGGCAGGGGAAGCTATGGCTACACCTTC,CASSPLGRGSYGYTF
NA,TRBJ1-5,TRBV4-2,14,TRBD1,TGTGCCAGCAGCCAGGACAGGGGAGGTCAGCCCCAGCATTTT,CASSQDRGGQPQHF
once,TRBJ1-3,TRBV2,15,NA,TGTGCCAGCAGACATACACCAGACTCTGGAAACACCATATATTTT,CASRHTPDSGNTIYF
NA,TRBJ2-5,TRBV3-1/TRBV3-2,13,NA,TGTGCCAGCAACCAGGGACCCCTGAAGACCCAGTACTTC,CASNQGPLKTQYF
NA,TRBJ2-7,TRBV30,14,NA,TGTGCCTGGGAGGGGAAGAGGGCTGGGTACGAGCAGTACTTC,CAWEGKRAGYEQYF
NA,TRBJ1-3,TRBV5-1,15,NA,TGCGCCAGCAGCTTGGCCGGGGGGGCTGGAAACACCATATATTTT,CASSLAGGAGNTIYF
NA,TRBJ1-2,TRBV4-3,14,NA,TGCGCCAGCAGTCACATCCGGGCTTCTGGCCGCTACACCTTC,CASSHIRASGRYTF
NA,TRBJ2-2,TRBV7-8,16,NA,TGTGCCAGCAGCTTGGATGCCCGGCGGTTCGGCGGGGAGCTGTTTTTT,CASSLDARRFGGELFF
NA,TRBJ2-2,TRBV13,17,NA,TGTGCCAGCAGCTTAGAATCTTCAGCTCAGAACACCGGGGAGCTGTTTTTT,CASSLESSAQNTGELFF
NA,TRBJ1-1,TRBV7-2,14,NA,TGTGCCAGCAGCTTAGGTCCCGGGGACACTGAAGCTTTCTTT,CASSLGPGDTEAFF
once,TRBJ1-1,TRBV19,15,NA,TGTGCCAGTAGTGATAGTGCATACACAGACACTGAAGCTTTCTTT,CASSDSAYTDTEAFF
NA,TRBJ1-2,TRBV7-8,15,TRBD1,TGTGCCAGCAGTTCAGCCTGGACAGGGGGCGATGGCTACACCTTC,CASSSAWTGGDGYTF
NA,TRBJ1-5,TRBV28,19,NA,TGTGCCAGCAGTTTACGAGGTGGCGGGGGGCAATATAGCAATCAGCCCCAGCATTTT,CASSLRGGGGQYSNQPQHF
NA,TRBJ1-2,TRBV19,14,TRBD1,TGTGCCAGTAGTATCGACCGACAGGGGTCCGGCTACACCTTC,CASSIDRQGSGYTF
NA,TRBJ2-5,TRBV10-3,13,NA,TGTGCCATCAGTGAGGGGGGAATGGAGACCCAGTACTTC,CAISEGGMETQYF
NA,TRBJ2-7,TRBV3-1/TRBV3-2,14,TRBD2,TGTGCCAGCAGCCAGGCTAGCGGTAGCGACGAGCAGTACTTC,CASSQASGSDEQYF
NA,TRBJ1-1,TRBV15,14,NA,TGTGCCACCAGCAGATCCCCACGGGACACTGAAGCTTTCTTT,CATSRSPRDTEAFF
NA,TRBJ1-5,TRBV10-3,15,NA,TGTGCCATCAGCCCAGGGATGGATAGCAATCAGCCCCAGCATTTT,CAISPGMDSNQPQHF
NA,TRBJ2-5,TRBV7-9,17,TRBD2,TGTGCCAGCAGCACCCACATCCTAGCGGGGCTCCAAGAGACCCAGTACTTC,CASSTHILAGLQETQYF
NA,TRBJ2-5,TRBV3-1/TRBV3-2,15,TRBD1,TGTGCCAGCAGCACCGGGACAGGCCACCAAGAGACCCAGTACTTC,CASSTGTGHQETQYF
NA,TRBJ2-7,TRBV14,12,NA,TGTGCCAGCAGCCAAGACACCTACGAGCAGTACTTC,CASSQDTYEQYF
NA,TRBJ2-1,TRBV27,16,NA,TGTGCCAGCAGTTTATACCGGGACGGACCCTACAATGAGCAGTTCTTC,CASSLYRDGPYNEQFF
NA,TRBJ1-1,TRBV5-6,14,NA,TGTGCCAGCAGCTTGGTGGGGGGGCGAACTGAAGCTTTCTTT,CASSLVGGRTEAFF
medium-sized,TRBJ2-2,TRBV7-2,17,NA,TGTGCCAGCAGCTTACCTAAGACAATGCCTAACACCGGGGAGCTGTTTTTT,CASSLPKTMPNTGELFF
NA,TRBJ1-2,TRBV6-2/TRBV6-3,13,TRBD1,TGTGCCAGCAGTCTCGACAGGGGCTATGGCTACACCTTC,CASSLDRGYGYTF
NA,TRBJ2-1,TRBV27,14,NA,TGTGCCAGCAGTTTAACAGGTATAAGGGTCGAGCAGTTCTTC,CASSLTGIRVEQFF
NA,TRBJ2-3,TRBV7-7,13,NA,TGTGCCAGCAGCCAGAAAGGGGGAGATACGCAGTATTTT,CASSQKGGDTQYF
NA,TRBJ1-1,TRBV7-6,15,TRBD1,TGTGCCAGCAGCTTCTCGGCAGGGGGGAGCACTGAAGCTTTCTTT,CASSFSAGGSTEAFF
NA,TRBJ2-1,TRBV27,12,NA,TGTGCCAGCAGTAGGGAGAGGGGTGAGCAGTTCTTC,CASSRERGEQFF
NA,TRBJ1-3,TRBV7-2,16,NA,TGTGCCAGCAGCTCATACGTAGGGGGGTCTGGAAACACCATATATTTT,CASSSYVGGSGNTIYF
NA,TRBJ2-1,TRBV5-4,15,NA,TGTGCCAGCAGCTTGGCCCCCGACCCCTACAATGAGCAGTTCTTC,CASSLAPDPYNEQFF
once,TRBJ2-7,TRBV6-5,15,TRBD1,TGTGCCAGCAGGAGGGACAGGGGGAGCTCCTACGAGCAGTACTTC,CASRRDRGSSYEQYF
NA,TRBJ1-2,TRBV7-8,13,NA,TGTGCCAGCAGCGCCCGGGGGGCCTATGGCTACACCTTC,CASSARGAYGYTF
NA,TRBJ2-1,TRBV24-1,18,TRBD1,TGTGCCACCAGTGTCAAGCCCGGGACAGGGTTAATAAACAATGAGCAGTTCTTC,CATSVKPGTGLINNEQFF